This T cell receptor (beta chain) was profiled in a study of beta chain features in type 1 diabetes. Study context: Investigators examined roughly 99,000,000 sorted cells across all samples.

Reverse transcribing all isolated RNA meant expressed TCRB transcripts were sequenced. Clones were read by immunoSEQ multiplex PCR, and TCRdb kept only the in-frame ones, dropping some. The profile shows roughly 290,000 clones, around 7.3% of them singletons. This CDR3 has 14 amino acids. V lost 3 bases and J 5 bases, leaving 13 bases between the germline ends. Looked up from germline, CDR1 is MNHEY and CDR2 is SMNVEV (reference sequence). The chain is built from TRBV27 and TRBJ1-2, with D tentatively TRBD1 (5 bases). Material for sequencing was central memory CD4+ T cells from blood. This clonotype was obtained from a woman younger than 30 in good health. The chain's CDR3 is CASSFGGTGYGYTF. The CDR3 DNA is TGTGCCAGCAGTTTTGGGGGGACGGGGTATGGCTACACCTTC.